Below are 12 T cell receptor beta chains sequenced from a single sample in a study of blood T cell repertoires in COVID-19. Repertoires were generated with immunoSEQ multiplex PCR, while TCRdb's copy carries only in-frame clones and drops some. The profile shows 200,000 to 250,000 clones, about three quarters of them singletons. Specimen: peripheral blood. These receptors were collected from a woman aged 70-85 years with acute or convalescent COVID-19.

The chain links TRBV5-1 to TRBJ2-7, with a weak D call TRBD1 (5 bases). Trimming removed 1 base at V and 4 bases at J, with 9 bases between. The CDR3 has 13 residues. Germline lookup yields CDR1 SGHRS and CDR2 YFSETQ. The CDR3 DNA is TGCGCCAGCAGCTTGTGCAGGGATTACGAGCAGTACGTC. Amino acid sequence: CASSLCRDYEQYV.

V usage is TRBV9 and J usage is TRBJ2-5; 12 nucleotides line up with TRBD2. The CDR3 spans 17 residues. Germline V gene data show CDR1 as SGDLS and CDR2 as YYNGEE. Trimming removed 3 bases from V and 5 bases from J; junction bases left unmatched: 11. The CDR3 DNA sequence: TGTGCCAGCAGCGAGGCCCCTAGCGGGGGGGCCAGGGAGACCCAGTACTTC. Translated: CASSEAPSGGARETQYF. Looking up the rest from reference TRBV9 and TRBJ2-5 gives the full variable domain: DSGVTQTPKHLITATGQRVTLRCSPRSGDLSVYWYQQSLDQGLQFLIQYYNGEERAKGNILERFSAQQFPDLHSELNLSSLELGDSALYFCASSEAPSGGARETQYFGPGTRLLVL.

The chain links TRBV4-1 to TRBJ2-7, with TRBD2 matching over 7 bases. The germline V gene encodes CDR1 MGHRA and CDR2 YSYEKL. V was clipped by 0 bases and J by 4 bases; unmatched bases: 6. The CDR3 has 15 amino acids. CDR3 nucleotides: TGCGCCAGCAGCCAAGACTCTAGCGGCCGATACGAGCAGTACGTC. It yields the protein CASSQDSSGRYEQYV.

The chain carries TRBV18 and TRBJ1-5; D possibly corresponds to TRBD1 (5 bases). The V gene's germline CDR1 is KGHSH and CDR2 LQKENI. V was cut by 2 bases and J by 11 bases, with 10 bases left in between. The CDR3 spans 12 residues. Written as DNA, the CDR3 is TGTGCCAGCTCACCAACGCAGGGATCCCAGCATTTT. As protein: CASSPTQGSQHF. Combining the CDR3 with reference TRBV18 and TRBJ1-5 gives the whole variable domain NAGVMQNPRHLVRRRGQEARLRCSPMKGHSHVYWYRQLPEEGLKFMVYLQKENIIDESGMPKERFSAEFPKEGPSILRIQQVVRGDSAAYFCASSPTQGSQHFGDGTRLSIL.

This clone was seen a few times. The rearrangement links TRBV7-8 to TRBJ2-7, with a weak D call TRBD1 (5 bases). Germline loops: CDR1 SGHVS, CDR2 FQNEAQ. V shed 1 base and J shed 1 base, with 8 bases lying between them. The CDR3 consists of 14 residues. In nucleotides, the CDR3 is TGTGCCAGCAGCTTAGGAAGACAGTCCTACGAGCAGTACGTC. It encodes CASSLGRQSYEQYV.

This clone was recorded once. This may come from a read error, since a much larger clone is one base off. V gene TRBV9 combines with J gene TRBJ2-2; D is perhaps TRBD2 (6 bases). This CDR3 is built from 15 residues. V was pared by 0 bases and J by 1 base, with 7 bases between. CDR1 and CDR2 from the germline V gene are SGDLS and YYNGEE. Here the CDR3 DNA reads TGTGCCAGCAGCGTAGGGGGGGTGAACACCGGGGAGCTGTTTTTT. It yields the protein CASSVGGVNTGELFF.

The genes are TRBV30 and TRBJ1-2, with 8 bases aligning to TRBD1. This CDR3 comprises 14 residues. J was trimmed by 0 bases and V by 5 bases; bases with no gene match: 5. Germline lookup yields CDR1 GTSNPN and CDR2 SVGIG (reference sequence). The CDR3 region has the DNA TGTGCCTGGGCGGACAGGGTAACTAACTATGGCTACACCTTC. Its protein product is CAWADRVTNYGYTF.

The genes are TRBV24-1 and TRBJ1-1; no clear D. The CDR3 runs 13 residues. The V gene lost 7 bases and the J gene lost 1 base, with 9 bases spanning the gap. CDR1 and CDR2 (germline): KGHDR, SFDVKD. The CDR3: CATSPRGNTEAFF. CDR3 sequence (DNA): TGTGCCACCAGCCCCCGGGGGAACACTGAAGCTTTCTTT.

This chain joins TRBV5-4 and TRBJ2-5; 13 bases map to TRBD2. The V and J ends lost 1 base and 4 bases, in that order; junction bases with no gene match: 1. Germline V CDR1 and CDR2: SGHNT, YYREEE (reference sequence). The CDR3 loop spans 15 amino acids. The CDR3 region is CASSLTSGGAETQYF. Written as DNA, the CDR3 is TGTGCCAGCAGCTTGACTAGCGGGGGGGCAGAGACCCAGTACTTC.

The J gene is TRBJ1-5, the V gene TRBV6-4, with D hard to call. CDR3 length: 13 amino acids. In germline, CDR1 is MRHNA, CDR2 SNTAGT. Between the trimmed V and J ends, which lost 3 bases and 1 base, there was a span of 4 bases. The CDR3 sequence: CASSEQSNQPQHF. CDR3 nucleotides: TGTGCCAGCAGTGAACAGAGCAATCAGCCCCAGCATTTT.

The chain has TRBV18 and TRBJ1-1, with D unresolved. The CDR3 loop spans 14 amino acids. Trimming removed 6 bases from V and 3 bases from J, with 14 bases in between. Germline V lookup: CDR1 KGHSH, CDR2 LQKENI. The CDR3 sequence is CASSSLEVYTEAFF. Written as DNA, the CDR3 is TGTGCCAGCTCGTCCCTAGAAGTTTACACTGAAGCTTTCTTT.

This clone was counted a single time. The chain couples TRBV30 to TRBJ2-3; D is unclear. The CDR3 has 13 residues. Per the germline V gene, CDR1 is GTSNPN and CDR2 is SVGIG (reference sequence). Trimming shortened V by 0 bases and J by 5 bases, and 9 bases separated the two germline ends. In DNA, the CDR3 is TGTGCCTGGAGTGTGAACTTGCAAGATACGCAGTATTTT. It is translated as CAWSVNLQDTQYF.